Listed below are T cell receptor beta chains from one sample, sequenced in a study of cytomegalovirus exposure and HLA in healthy donors. Sequenced by immunoSEQ multiplex PCR; TCRdb stores in-frame clones only, minus some. The sample has around 130,000 clones, approximately 80% seen once. Sequencing input: PBMCs. These receptor sequences come from a man in his forties in good health and CMV-seronegative. The CDR3 runs from the conserved cysteine through the conserved F or W. The D gene is left open where the match is weak. Some rows have no size entry. The others give once, few or many, or a class for an expanded clone.

size	V	J	D	CDR3	DNA
.	TRBV29-1	TRBJ2-2	TRBD1	CSVDRGYTGELFF	TGCAGCGTTGACAGGGGGTACACCGGGGAGCTGTTTTTT
.	TRBV30	TRBJ1-2	TRBD1	CAWRRNRGTGYGYTF	TGTGCCTGGAGACGTAACAGGGGGACGGGCTATGGCTACACCTTC
.	TRBV27	TRBJ2-7	.	CASSLTPGAGSDEQYF	TGTGCCAGCAGTTTAACCCCGGGCGCGGGGTCGGACGAGCAGTACTTC
.	TRBV7-2	TRBJ2-5	TRBD2	CASSLGGVAGGGVETQYF	TGTGCCAGCAGCTTGGGCGGGGTAGCGGGAGGGGGCGTGGAGACCCAGTACTTC
.	TRBV28	TRBJ2-3	TRBD2	CASSPASSGSTDTQYF	TGTGCCAGCAGTCCGGCTTCTAGCGGGTCCACAGATACGCAGTATTTT
.	TRBV5-6	TRBJ2-6	.	CASSPRAGANVLTF	TGTGCCAGCAGCCCGAGGGCCGGGGCCAACGTCCTGACTTTC
few	TRBV6-1	TRBJ1-1	.	CASSERGGGWAFF	TGTGCCAGCAGTGAAAGGGGCGGGGGTTGGGCTTTCTTT
.	TRBV7-9	TRBJ2-1	.	CASLAHNEQFF	TGTGCCAGCTTAGCTCACAATGAGCAGTTCTTC
.	TRBV5-8	TRBJ2-1	TRBD1	CASSLEGQGYNEQFF	TGTGCCAGCAGCTTGGAGGGACAGGGCTACAATGAGCAGTTCTTC
.	TRBV2	TRBJ1-3	TRBD1	CASSGDRFSGNTIYF	TGTGCCAGCAGTGGGGACAGGTTTTCAGGAAACACCATATATTTT
once	TRBV30	TRBJ1-5	TRBD1	CAWRGTGGNQPQHF	TGTGCCTGGAGAGGGACAGGGGGCAATCAGCCCCAGCATTTT
.	TRBV28	TRBJ2-1	.	CASRPGEREQFF	TGTGCCAGCAGACCAGGGGAAAGGGAGCAGTTCTTC
.	TRBV18	TRBJ1-4	.	CASSQRHQTNEKLFF	TGTGCCAGCTCACAGAGACACCAAACTAATGAAAAACTGTTTTTT
.	TRBV28	TRBJ1-3	.	CASSLGGLGNTIYF	TGTGCCAGCAGTCTCGGGGGGCTTGGAAACACCATATATTTT
.	TRBV6-1	TRBJ1-4	.	CASGSAGWNEKLFF	TGTGCCAGCGGGAGTGCAGGATGGAATGAAAAACTGTTTTTT
.	TRBV5-4	TRBJ2-3	.	CASSLWRARDTQYF	TGTGCCAGCAGCTTGTGGAGGGCCAGGGATACGCAGTATTTT
once	TRBV11-2	TRBJ2-2	TRBD2	CASSFGLAGGGELFF	TGTGCCAGCAGCTTCGGACTAGCGGGGGGCGGGGAGCTGTTTTTT
.	TRBV6-5	TRBJ1-2	TRBD1	CASTRQGTSNYGYTF	TGTGCCAGCACCCGACAGGGAACGTCGAACTATGGCTACACCTTC
.	TRBV2	TRBJ2-3	.	CASNRKAGAATDTQYF	TGTGCCAGCAACCGGAAGGCGGGGGCAGCCACAGATACGCAGTATTTT
.	TRBV27	TRBJ2-1	.	CASSPMQGSYNEQFF	TGTGCCAGCAGTCCCATGCAGGGCTCCTACAATGAGCAGTTCTTC